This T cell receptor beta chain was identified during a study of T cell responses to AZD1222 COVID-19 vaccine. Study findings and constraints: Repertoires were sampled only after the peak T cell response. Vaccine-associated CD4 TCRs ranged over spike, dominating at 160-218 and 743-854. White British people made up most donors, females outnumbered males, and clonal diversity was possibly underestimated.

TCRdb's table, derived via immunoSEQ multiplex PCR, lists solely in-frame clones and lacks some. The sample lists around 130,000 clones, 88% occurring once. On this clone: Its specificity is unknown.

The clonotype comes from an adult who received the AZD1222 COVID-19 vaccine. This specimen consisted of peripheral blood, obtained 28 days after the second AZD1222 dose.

CDR3 nucleotide sequence: TGCGCCAGCAGCTTATCACAGGGGATGAACACTGAAGCTTTCTTT. Encoded protein: CASSLSQGMNTEAFF. The chain recombines TRBV5-1 with TRBJ1-1, with 7 bases aligning to TRBD1. From germline, CDR1 is SGHRS and CDR2 YFSETQ. With V trimmed by 2 bases and J by 0 bases, 4 bases remained unmatched. This CDR3 region has 15 residues.